The present T cell receptor beta chain was sequenced within a study of blood T cell repertoires in COVID-19. With regard to this clone: Other nucleotide sequences from this sample produce the same CDR3.

Sequenced by immunoSEQ multiplex PCR; TCRdb stores in-frame clones only, minus some. The sample holds 200,000 to 300,000 clones, roughly 90% seen once. Trimming cost V 0 bases and J 8 bases, with 10 bases left between them. The CDR3 length is 12 residues. Germline assignment: CDR1 GTSNPN and CDR2 SVGIG (reference sequence). The clonotype comes from a woman aged 25-40 years who had recovered from COVID-19. This chain links TRBV30 with TRBJ1-2, with D perhaps matching TRBD1 (5 bases). Sequenced material: PBMCs or T cells enriched from blood (not recorded which). The chain's CDR3 is CAWSVGGRGYTF. In DNA, the CDR3 is TGTGCCTGGAGTGTCGGGGGGAGGGGCTACACCTTC.